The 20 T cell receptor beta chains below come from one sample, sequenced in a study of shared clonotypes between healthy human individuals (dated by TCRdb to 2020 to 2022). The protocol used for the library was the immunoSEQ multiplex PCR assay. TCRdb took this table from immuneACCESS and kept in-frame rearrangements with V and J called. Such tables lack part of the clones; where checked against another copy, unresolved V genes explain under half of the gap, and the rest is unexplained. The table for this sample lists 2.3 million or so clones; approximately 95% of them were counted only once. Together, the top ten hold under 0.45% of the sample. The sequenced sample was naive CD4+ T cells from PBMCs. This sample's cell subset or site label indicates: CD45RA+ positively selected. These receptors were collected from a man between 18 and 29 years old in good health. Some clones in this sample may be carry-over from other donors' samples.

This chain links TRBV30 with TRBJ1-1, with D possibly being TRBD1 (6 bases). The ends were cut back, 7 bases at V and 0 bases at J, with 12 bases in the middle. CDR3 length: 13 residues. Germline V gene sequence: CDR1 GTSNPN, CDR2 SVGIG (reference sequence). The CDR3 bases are TGTGCCTATGCACAGGGAATGAACACTGAAGCTTTCTTT. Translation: CAYAQGMNTEAFF.

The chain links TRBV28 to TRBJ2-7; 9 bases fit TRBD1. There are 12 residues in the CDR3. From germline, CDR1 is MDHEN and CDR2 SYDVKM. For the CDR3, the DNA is TGTGCCAGCAGTGAAAAACAGGGGGCCCTCCAAGTC. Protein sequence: CASSEKQGALQV.

CDR3 nucleotides: TGTGCCAGCAGCTTAAGGGAGTCTTCAGGTTACAATGAGCAGTTCTTC. Its translation is CASSLRESSGYNEQFF. The rearrangement joins TRBV13 to TRBJ2-1, with a tentative D call TRBD2 (5 bases). This CDR3 is 16 amino acids long. With 2 bases removed from V and 4 bases from J, the gap between germline ends came to 15 bases. Germline V gene sequence: CDR1 PRHDT, CDR2 FYEKMQ (reference sequence).

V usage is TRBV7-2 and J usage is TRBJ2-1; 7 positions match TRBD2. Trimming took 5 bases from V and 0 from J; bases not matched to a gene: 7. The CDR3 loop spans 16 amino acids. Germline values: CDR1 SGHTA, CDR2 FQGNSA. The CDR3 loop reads CASSPGLFPSYNEQFF. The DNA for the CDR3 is TGTGCCAGCAGCCCGGGACTATTCCCCTCCTACAATGAGCAGTTCTTC.

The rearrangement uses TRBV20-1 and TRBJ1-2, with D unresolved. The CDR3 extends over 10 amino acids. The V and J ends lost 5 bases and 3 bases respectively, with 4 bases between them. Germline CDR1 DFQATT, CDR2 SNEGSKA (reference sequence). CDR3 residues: CSAFYYGYTF. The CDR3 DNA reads TGCAGTGCTTTCTACTATGGCTACACCTTC.

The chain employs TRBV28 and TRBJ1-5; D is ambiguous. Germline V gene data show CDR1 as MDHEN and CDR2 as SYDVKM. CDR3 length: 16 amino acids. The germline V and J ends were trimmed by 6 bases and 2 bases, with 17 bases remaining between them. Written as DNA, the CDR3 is TGTGCCAGCAGCTCACGGGGAATCGCGGGCAATCAGCCCCAGCATTTT. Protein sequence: CASSSRGIAGNQPQHF.

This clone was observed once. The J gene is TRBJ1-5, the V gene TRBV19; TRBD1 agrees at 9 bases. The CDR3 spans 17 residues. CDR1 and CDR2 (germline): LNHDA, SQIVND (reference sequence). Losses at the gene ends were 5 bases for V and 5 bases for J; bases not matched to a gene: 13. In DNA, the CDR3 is TGTGCCAGTAGTCCTACTGAAGGGACAGGGACGTATCAGCCCCAGCATTTT. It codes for CASSPTEGTGTYQPQHF.

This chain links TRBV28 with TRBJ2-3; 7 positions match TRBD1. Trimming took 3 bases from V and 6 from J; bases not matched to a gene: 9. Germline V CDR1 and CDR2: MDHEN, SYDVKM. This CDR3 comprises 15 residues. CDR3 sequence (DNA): TGTGCCAGCAGTTTTCGGAGCAGGGGGTTGGATACGCAGTATTTT. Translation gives CASSFRSRGLDTQYF. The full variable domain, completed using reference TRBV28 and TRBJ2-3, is DVKVTQSSRYLVKRTGEKVFLECVQDMDHENMFWYRQDPGLGLRLIYFSYDVKMKEKGDIPEGYSVSREKKERFSLILESASTNQTSMYLCASSFRSRGLDTQYFGPGTRLTVL.

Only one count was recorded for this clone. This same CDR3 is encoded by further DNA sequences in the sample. CDR3 nucleotide sequence: TGTGCCTGGAGTTCCGGTATCCAAGAGACCCAGTACTTC. As protein: CAWSSGIQETQYF. The chain links TRBV30 to TRBJ2-5; D gene unclear. The CDR3 covers 13 residues. Trimming shortened V by 2 bases and J by 1 base, and 8 bases separated the two germline ends. The germline V gene encodes CDR1 GTSNPN and CDR2 SVGIG (reference sequence).

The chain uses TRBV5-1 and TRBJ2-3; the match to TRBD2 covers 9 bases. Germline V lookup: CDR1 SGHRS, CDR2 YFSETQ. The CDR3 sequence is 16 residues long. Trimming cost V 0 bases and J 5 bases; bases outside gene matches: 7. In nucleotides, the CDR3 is TGCGCCAGCAGCTTGGAGGTTAGCGGGGGAGGAGATACGCAGTATTTT. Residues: CASSLEVSGGGDTQYF.

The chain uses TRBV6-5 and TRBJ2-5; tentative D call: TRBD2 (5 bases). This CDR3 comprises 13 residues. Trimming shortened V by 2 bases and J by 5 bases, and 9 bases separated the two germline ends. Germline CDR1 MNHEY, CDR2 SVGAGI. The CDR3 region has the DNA TGTGCCAGCAGTTACGCTAGCCCGGAGACCCAGTACTTC. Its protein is CASSYASPETQYF.

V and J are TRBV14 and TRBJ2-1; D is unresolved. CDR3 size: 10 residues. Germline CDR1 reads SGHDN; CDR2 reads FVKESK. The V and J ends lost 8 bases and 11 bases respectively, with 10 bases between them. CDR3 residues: CASSTLQQFF. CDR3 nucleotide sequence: TGTGCCAGCTCGACATTACAGCAGTTCTTC.

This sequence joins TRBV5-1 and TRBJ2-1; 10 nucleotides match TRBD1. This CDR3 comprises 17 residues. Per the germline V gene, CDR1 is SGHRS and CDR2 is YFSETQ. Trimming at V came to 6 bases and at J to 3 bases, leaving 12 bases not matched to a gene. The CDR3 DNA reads TGCGCCAGCACGGACAGGGGGTCGACGTTATACTACAATGAGCAGTTCTTC. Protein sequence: CASTDRGSTLYYNEQFF.

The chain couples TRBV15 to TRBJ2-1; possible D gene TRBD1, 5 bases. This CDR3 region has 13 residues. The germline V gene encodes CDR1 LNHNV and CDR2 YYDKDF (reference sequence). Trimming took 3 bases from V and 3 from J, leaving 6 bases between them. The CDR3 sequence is CATSSDSYNEQFF. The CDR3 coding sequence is TGTGCCACCAGCAGCGACAGCTACAATGAGCAGTTCTTC.

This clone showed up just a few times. The CDR3 here is CASSLAKGEAWGYTF. The CDR3 nucleotides are TGTGCCAGCAGCTTGGCCAAAGGGGAGGCTTGGGGCTACACCTTC. V and J are TRBV5-4 and TRBJ1-2; D possibly corresponds to TRBD1 (5 bases). Germline loops: CDR1 SGHNT, CDR2 YYREEE (reference sequence). V was pared by 0 bases and J by 8 bases, with 17 bases between. The CDR3 spans 15 residues.

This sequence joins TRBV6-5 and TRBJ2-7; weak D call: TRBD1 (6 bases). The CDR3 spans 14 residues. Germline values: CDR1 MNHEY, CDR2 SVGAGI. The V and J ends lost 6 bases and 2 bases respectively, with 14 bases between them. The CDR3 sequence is CASRPLRGTYEQYF. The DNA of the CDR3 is TGTGCCAGCAGGCCCCTCAGGGGCACCTACGAGCAGTACTTC.

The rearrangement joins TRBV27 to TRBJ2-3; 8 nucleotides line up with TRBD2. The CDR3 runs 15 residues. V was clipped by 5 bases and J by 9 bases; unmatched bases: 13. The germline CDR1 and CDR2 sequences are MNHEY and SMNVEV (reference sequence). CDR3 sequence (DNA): TGTGCCAGCAGTACCAGACTAGCGCGTCCCGGGACGCAGTATTTT. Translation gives CASSTRLARPGTQYF.

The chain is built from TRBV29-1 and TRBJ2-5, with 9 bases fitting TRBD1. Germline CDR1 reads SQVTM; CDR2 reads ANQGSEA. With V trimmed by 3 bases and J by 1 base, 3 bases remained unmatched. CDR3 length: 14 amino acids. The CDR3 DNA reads TGCAGCGTTGAGGGACAGGGAGTCCAAGAGACCCAGTACTTC. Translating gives CSVEGQGVQETQYF. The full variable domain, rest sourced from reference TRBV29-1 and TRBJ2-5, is SAVISQKPSRDICQRGTSLTIQCQVDSQVTMMFWYRQQPGQSLTLIATANQGSEATYESGFVIDKFPISRPNLTFSTLTVSNMSPEDSSIYLCSVEGQGVQETQYFGPGTRLLVL.

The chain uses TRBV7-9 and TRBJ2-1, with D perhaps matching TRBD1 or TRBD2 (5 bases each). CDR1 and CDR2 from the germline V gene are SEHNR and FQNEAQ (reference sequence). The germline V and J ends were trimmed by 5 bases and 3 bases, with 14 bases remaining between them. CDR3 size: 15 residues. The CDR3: CASSPPGTGYNEQFF. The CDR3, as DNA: TGTGCCAGCAGCCCGCCCGGGACGGGCTACAATGAGCAGTTCTTC. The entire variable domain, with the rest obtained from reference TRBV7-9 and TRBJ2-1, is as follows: DTGVSQNPRHKITKRGQNVTFRCDPISEHNRLYWYRQTLGQGPEFLTYFQNEAQLEKSRLLSDRFSAERPKGSFSTLEIQRTEQGDSAMYLCASSPPGTGYNEQFFGPGTRLTVL.

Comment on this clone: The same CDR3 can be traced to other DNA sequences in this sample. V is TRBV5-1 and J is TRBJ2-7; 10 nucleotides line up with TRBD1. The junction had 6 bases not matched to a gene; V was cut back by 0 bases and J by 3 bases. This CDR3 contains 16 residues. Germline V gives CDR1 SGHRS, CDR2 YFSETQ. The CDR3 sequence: CASSLAPTGGSYEQYF. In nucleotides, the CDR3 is TGCGCCAGCAGCTTGGCCCCGACAGGGGGCAGCTACGAGCAGTACTTC.